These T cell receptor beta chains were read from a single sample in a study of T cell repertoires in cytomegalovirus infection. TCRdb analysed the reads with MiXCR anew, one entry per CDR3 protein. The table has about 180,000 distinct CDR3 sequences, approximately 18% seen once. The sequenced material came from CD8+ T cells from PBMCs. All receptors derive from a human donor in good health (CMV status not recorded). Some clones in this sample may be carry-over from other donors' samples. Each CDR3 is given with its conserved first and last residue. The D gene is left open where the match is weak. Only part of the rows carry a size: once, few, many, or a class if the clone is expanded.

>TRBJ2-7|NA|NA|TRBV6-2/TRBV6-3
TGTGCCAGCAGTACTCCTTCGACCTACGAGCAGTACTTC
CASSTPSTYEQYF
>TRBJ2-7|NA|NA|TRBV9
TGTGCCAGCAGCGTAGACTCCGGTAGCTCCTACGAGCAGTACTTC
CASSVDSGSSYEQYF
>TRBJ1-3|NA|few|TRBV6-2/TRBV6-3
TGTGCCAGCAGTTATACTCCACAGGGATCTGGAAACACCATATATTTT
CASSYTPQGSGNTIYF
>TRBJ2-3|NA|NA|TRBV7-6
TGTGCCAGCAGCTTGGCGGGGTCAATTAGCACAGATACGCAGTATTTT
CASSLAGSISTDTQYF
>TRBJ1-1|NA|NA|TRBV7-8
TGTGCCAGCAGCTGGGGGCTACCCACCATTAGGGACATGAACACTGAAGCTTTCTTT
CASSWGLPTIRDMNTEAFF
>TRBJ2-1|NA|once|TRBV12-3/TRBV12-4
TGTGCCAGCACCCCGCGGGCGGCCTACAATGAGCAGTTCTTC
CASTPRAAYNEQFF
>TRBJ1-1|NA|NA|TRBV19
TGTGCCAGCCGGGTGGTCACTGAAGCTTTCTTT
CASRVVTEAFF
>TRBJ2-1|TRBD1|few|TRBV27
TGTGCCAGCAGTTTACAAAGGGGGCTATACAATGAGCAGTTCTTC
CASSLQRGLYNEQFF
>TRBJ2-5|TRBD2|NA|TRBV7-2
TGTGCCAGCAGCTCCCAGCGGGGGGGCCGTGAGACCCAGTACTTC
CASSSQRGGRETQYF
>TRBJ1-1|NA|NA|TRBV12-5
TGTGCTAGTGGTCCTGGCACTGAAGCTTTCTTT
CASGPGTEAFF
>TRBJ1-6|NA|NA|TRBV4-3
TGCGCCAGCAGCCAAGAAGCCCACTCACCGAGATCACCCCTCCACTTT
CASSQEAHSPRSPLHF
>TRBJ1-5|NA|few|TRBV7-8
TGTGCCAGCAGCTTAGCAGGGGTTATTGAGCCCCAGCATTTT
CASSLAGVIEPQHF
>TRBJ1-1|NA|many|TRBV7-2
TGTGCCAGCAGCTTACTTCTAGTTGAAGCTTTCTTT
CASSLLLVEAFF
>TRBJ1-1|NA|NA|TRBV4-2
TGTGCCAGCAGCCAGGGGGGAGCTGAAGCTTTCTTT
CASSQGGAEAFF
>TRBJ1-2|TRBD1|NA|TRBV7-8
TGTGCCAGCAGCTTTGGGACAGGAAACTATGGCTACACCTTC
CASSFGTGNYGYTF
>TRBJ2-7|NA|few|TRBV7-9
TGTGCCAGCAGGGCATCCTCGGGGTCCTACGAGCAGTACTTC
CASRASSGSYEQYF
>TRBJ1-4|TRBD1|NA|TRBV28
TGTGCCAGCAGGCTCGGGACAGGGGGAAGGTGGGCTAATGAAAAACTGTTTTTT
CASRLGTGGRWANEKLFF
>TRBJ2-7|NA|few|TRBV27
TGTGCCAGCAGTTGGCAGGGAGAGTTCAACGAGCAGTACTTC
CASSWQGEFNEQYF
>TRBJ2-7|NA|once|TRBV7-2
TGTGCCAGCAGCGCAGGAAGGGGGGCGTCCTACGAGCAGTACTTC
CASSAGRGASYEQYF
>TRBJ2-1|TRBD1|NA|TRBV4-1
TGCGCCAGCAGCCAAGATGGGACAGCTTCCTACAATGAGCAGTTCTTC
CASSQDGTASYNEQFF
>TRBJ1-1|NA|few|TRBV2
TGTGCCAGACGGGAGGAGAACACTGAAGCTTTCTTT
CARREENTEAFF
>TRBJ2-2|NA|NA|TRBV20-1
TGCAGTGCTAGAGCACCCCGCCTAACCGGGGAGCTGTTTTTT
CSARAPRLTGELFF
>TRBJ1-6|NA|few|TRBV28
TGTGCCAGCAGTTGGAATTGGGCGCGGGGCGGTTCACCCCTCCACTTT
CASSWNWARGGSPLHF
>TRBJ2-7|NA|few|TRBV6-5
TGTGCCAGCAGTTACTCCCAGGGTAGGGACGAGCAGTACTTC
CASSYSQGRDEQYF
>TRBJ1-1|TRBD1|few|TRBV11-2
TGTGCCAGCAGCTTAGTGGGCAGGGGGGTCACTGAAGCTTTCTTT
CASSLVGRGVTEAFF
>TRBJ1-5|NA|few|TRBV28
TGTGCCACCGGGGTCTATAGCAATCAGCCCCAGCATTTT
CATGVYSNQPQHF
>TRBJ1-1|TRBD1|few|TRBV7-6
TGTGCCAGCAGCCGAGGACAGGGGGAGGTGAACACTGAAGCTTTCTTT
CASSRGQGEVNTEAFF
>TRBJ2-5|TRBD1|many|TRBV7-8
TGTGCCAGCAGCTTACAACCCGTTGGGGACAGGGGGGACCAAGAGACCCAGTACTTC
CASSLQPVGDRGDQETQYF
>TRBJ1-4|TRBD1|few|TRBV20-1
TGCAGTGCTCCCGGGACAGGGAATGAAAAACTGTTTTTT
CSAPGTGNEKLFF
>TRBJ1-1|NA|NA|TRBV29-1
TGCAGCGTTGATAGGGGCTTTGAAGCTTTCTTT
CSVDRGFEAFF
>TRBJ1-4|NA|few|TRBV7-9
TGTGCCAGCAGCTTAGGGCCGGCGGGCAATGAAAAACTGTTTTTT
CASSLGPAGNEKLFF
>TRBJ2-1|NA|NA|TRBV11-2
TGTGCCAGCAGCCCCCTTGCTGGGAATGAGCAGTTCTTC
CASSPLAGNEQFF
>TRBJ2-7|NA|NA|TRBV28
TGTGCCAGCGCCACAGGGAGGTCCTACGAGCAGTACTTC
CASATGRSYEQYF
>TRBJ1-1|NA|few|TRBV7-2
TGTGCCAGCAGCTACCTAACCCCAAACACTGAAGCTTTCTTT
CASSYLTPNTEAFF
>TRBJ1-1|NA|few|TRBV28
TGTGCCAGCAGTTTTGGTAGATTCAACACTGAAGCTTTCTTT
CASSFGRFNTEAFF
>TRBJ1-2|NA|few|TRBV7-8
TGTGCCAGCAGCCCGACAGATGATGGCTATACCTTC
CASSPTDDGYTF
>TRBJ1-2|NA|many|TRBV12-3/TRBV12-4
TGTGCCAGCAGTTTAGGGGCTGCCGGGGCACACTATGGCTACACCTTC
CASSLGAAGAHYGYTF
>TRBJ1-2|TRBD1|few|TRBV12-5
TGTGCTAGTGGTCCAACCGACAGGGGCGGTCTGGGCTACACCTTC
CASGPTDRGGLGYTF
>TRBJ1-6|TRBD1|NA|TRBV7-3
TGTGCCAGCAGCTTAGCGAGCAGGGGGCCCACCTATAATTCACCCCTCCACTTT
CASSLASRGPTYNSPLHF
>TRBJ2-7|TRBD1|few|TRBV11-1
TGTGCCAGCAGCCTCTCCCTGGGACAGGGGATCCCCTACGAGCAGTACTTC
CASSLSLGQGIPYEQYF
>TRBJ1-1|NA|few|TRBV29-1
TGCAGCGCCAACTCCGGGACGGAGAACACTGAAGCTTTCTTT
CSANSGTENTEAFF
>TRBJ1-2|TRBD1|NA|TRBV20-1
TGCAGTGCTAATACAGGGGGCGACTATGGCTACACCTTC
CSANTGGDYGYTF
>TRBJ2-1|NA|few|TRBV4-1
TGCGCCAGCAGCCAAGGATCGTTCAAGGAGCAGTTCTTC
CASSQGSFKEQFF
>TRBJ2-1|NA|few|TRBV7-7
TGTGCTAGCAGCCCCTCGCGAGAACCCTCCTACAATGAGCAGTTCTTC
CASSPSREPSYNEQFF
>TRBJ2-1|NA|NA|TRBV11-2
TGTGCCAGCAGCTTAGTGCGGGCGGGCAATGAGCAGTTCTTC
CASSLVRAGNEQFF
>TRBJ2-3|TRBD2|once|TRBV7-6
TGTGCCAGCAGCCGTCGGGGGGAGGCGGGTCGCACAGATACGCAGTATTTT
CASSRRGEAGRTDTQYF
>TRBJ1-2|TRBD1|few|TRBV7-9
TGTGCCAGCAGCTCCGGGACAGGGGGCGCTGGCTACACCTTC
CASSSGTGGAGYTF
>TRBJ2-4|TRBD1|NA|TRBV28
TGTGCCAGCAGTTCCCCGGGACAGGTGGACATTCAGTACTTC
CASSSPGQVDIQYF
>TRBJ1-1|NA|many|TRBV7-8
TGTGCCAGCAGCAAGAGCAGAGGGAACACTGAAGCTTTCTTT
CASSKSRGNTEAFF
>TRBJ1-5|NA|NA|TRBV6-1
TGTGCCATCGACACTCGAGAGGGCCTGAATCAGCCCCAGCATTTT
CAIDTREGLNQPQHF
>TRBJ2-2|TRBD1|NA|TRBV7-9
TGTGCCAGCAGCTTACCCGGGACAGGGATGCTAAGAAACACCGGGGAGCTGTTTTTT
CASSLPGTGMLRNTGELFF
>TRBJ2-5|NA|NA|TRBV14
TGTGCCAGCAGCCAAGCCCTCCAAGAGACCCAGTACTTC
CASSQALQETQYF
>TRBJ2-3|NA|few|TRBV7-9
TGTGCCAGCAGGACAACCGGCCAGGTTCTCACAGATACGCAGTATTTT
CASRTTGQVLTDTQYF
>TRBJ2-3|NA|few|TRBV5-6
TGTGCCAGCAGCTCGTCTTGGGGGGCTGGCACAGATACGCAGTATTTT
CASSSSWGAGTDTQYF
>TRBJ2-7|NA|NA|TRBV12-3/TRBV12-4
TGTGCCAGCAGGGGACCCACCTACGAGCAGTACTTC
CASRGPTYEQYF